Each of the 20 T cell receptor beta chains below was sequenced from the same sample in a study of shared clonotypes between healthy human individuals. Sequenced by immunoSEQ multiplex PCR; TCRdb stores in-frame clones only, minus some. The sample lists some 630,000 clones, around 72% seen once, with 1.8% in the top ten. Material for sequencing was memory CD4+ T cells sorted from blood. Subset given: CD45RA-negative fraction. These receptors came from a woman aged 30 to 39 in good health.

The rearrangement links TRBV5-1 to TRBJ2-3; 8 bases align to TRBD1. This CDR3 contains 17 residues. Germline V gene lookup returns CDR1 SGHRS and CDR2 YFSETQ. V lost 0 bases to trimming and J lost 2 bases; unmatched junction nucleotides: 8. The CDR3 region has the DNA TGCGCCAGCAGCTTGGGGCAGACAGGGGCGGCCACAGATACGCAGTATTTT. Translated: CASSLGQTGAATDTQYF.

CDR3 bases: TGTGCCAGCAGTTACGTGGACAGTAGTACTGAAGCTTTCTTT. This codes for CASSYVDSSTEAFF. The rearrangement joins TRBV6-6 to TRBJ1-1; D is perhaps TRBD1 (6 bases). Trimming removed 2 bases at V and 5 bases at J, with 12 bases between. Germline-derived CDR1 and CDR2 are MNHNY and SVGAGI (reference sequence). This CDR3 has 14 amino acids.

In regard to this clone: Other DNA sequences of this sample code for an identical CDR3. This chain connects TRBV29-1 to TRBJ1-5, with no clear D. The CDR3 runs 12 residues. The germline V and J ends were trimmed by 3 bases and 6 bases, with 9 bases remaining between them. Germline V lookup: CDR1 SQVTM, CDR2 ANQGSEA. The CDR3 loop reads CSVEVEGQPQHF. The CDR3 DNA sequence: TGCAGCGTTGAGGTGGAGGGTCAGCCCCAGCATTTT.

This chain connects TRBV5-6 to TRBJ1-1; 9 bases match TRBD1. The V segment lost 3 bases and the J segment 3 bases; nucleotides outside the gene matches: 9. The V gene's germline CDR1 is SGHDT and CDR2 YYEEEE. CDR3 size: 16 residues. CDR3 region: CASSWGIGQGYTEAFF. CDR3 DNA: TGTGCCAGCAGCTGGGGTATCGGACAGGGGTACACTGAAGCTTTCTTT.

J is TRBJ1-4 and V is TRBV5-1; D call uncertain. CDR3 length equals 15 residues. V was pared by 3 bases and J by 3 bases, with 12 bases between. CDR1 and CDR2 (germline): SGHRS, YFSETQ. CDR3 protein: CASSSREAANEKLFF. CDR3 in DNA: TGCGCCAGCAGCTCCCGGGAAGCGGCTAATGAAAAACTGTTTTTT.

The chain recombines TRBV5-1 with TRBJ2-2, with D possibly being TRBD2 (6 bases). V dropped 4 bases and J dropped 0 bases, with 13 bases sitting between them. CDR1 SGHRS and CDR2 YFSETQ come from the germline V gene. CDR3 length equals 16 residues. The CDR3 sequence is CASSPSSASNTGELFF. CDR3 DNA sequence: TGCGCCAGCAGCCCCTCTAGCGCTTCGAACACCGGGGAGCTGTTTTTT.

V is TRBV14 and J is TRBJ1-3, with D possibly being TRBD1 (5 bases). The CDR3 is made up of 17 amino acids. The germline CDR1 and CDR2 sequences are SGHDN and FVKESK. The ends were cut back, 2 bases at V and 3 bases at J, with 17 bases in the middle. This CDR3 is CASSQFVAQGHGNTIYF. In DNA, the CDR3 is TGTGCCAGCAGCCAATTTGTCGCCCAGGGCCATGGAAACACCATATATTTT.

The V and J genes are TRBV13 and TRBJ1-5, with D possibly being TRBD1 (6 bases). Trimming pared 1 base from V and 5 bases from J, leaving 15 bases between. Germline V gene sequence: CDR1 PRHDT, CDR2 FYEKMQ (reference sequence). There are 16 residues in the CDR3. Here the CDR3 reads CASSLAAGVGDQPQHF. As DNA, the CDR3 is TGTGCCAGCAGCTTAGCCGCAGGGGTTGGGGATCAGCCCCAGCATTTT.

This clone was observed a single time. The V gene is TRBV4-1, the J gene TRBJ1-2; 8 bases fit TRBD1. Unmatched junction bases numbered 6, after V lost 1 base and J lost 8 bases. CDR3 length: 14 residues. Germline CDR1 is MGHRA and CDR2 is YSYEKL. This CDR3 reads CASSQGTRGLGYTF. For the CDR3, the DNA is TGCGCCAGCAGCCAAGGCACCAGGGGGCTCGGCTACACCTTC.

V and J are TRBV5-6 and TRBJ2-3, with unresolved D. This CDR3 comprises 15 residues. CDR1 and CDR2 (germline): SGHDT, YYEEEE. The ends were cut back, 3 bases at V and 2 bases at J, with 13 bases in the middle. The CDR3 loop is CASSSGDLNTDTQYF. The CDR3 region has the DNA TGTGCCAGCAGCTCGGGTGATCTTAACACAGATACGCAGTATTTT.

J is TRBJ2-1 and V is TRBV7-6, with 7 nucleotides matching TRBD2. J gave up 0 bases and V 4 bases, and 6 bases lay outside the gene matches. Germline V gene data show CDR1 as SGHVS and CDR2 as FNYEAQ. This CDR3 region has 16 residues. CDR3: CASSSTSVSSYNEQFF. The CDR3 DNA follows: TGTGCCAGCAGCTCCACTAGCGTTAGCTCCTACAATGAGCAGTTCTTC.

Here the CDR3 reads CASSILDRSLGDTEAFF. The CDR3 DNA is TGTGCCAGTAGTATCCTGGATAGAAGCTTGGGGGACACTGAAGCTTTCTTT. J is TRBJ1-1 and V is TRBV19; a weak D match, TRBD1 (5 bases). V was trimmed by 3 bases and J by 3 bases, leaving 20 bases between them. Germline lookup yields CDR1 LNHDA and CDR2 SQIVND (reference sequence). The CDR3 is 17 amino acids.

V is TRBV6-5 and J is TRBJ1-1; D remains ambiguous. Trimming shortened V by 6 bases and J by 0 bases, and 14 bases separated the two germline ends. The germline V gene encodes CDR1 MNHEY and CDR2 SVGAGI. This CDR3 comprises 15 residues. For the CDR3, the DNA is TGTGCCAGCAGCCTCTTTGGACCGATGAACACTGAAGCTTTCTTT. Its translation: CASSLFGPMNTEAFF.

The chain carries TRBV28 and TRBJ2-2; D ambiguous. The CDR3 covers 13 residues. With 1 base removed from V and 1 base from J, the gap between germline ends came to 1 base. The germline V gene encodes CDR1 MDHEN and CDR2 SYDVKM. The CDR3 spells CASSLLNTGELFF. DNA of the CDR3: TGTGCCAGCAGTTTATTGAACACCGGGGAGCTGTTTTTT. Looking up the rest from reference TRBV28 and TRBJ2-2 gives the full variable domain: DVKVTQSSRYLVKRTGEKVFLECVQDMDHENMFWYRQDPGLGLRLIYFSYDVKMKEKGDIPEGYSVSREKKERFSLILESASTNQTSMYLCASSLLNTGELFFGEGSRLTVL.

The V call is TRBV28, the J call TRBJ2-7; a possible D gene is TRBD1 (5 bases). V was cut by 8 bases and J by 0 bases, with 14 bases left in between. The CDR3 consists of 14 residues. Germline V gene lookup returns CDR1 MDHEN and CDR2 SYDVKM. CDR3 sequence: CASVTGFSSYEQYF. CDR3 DNA: TGTGCCAGCGTTACAGGCTTCAGCTCCTACGAGCAGTACTTC.

This clone was seen just once. This chain connects TRBV15 to TRBJ2-7; tentatively, D is TRBD1 (5 bases). Germline CDR1 is LNHNV and CDR2 is YYDKDF (reference sequence). Between the trimmed V and J ends, which lost 6 bases and 5 bases, there was a span of 20 bases. There are 15 residues in the CDR3. The CDR3: CATRPTLRQSHEQYF. The DNA of the CDR3 is TGTGCCACCAGACCAACCCTGCGACAGTCACACGAGCAGTACTTC.

This chain uses TRBV15 with TRBJ2-1; D possibly corresponds to TRBD2 (5 bases). Germline V gene lookup returns CDR1 LNHNV and CDR2 YYDKDF (reference sequence). This CDR3 has 15 amino acids. Deletions cut 0 bases from V and 5 bases from J, with 11 bases between. The CDR3 nucleotides are TGTGCCACCAGCAGAGATTTTGCCGGGGACAATGAGCAGTTCTTC. It codes for CATSRDFAGDNEQFF.

This clone was detected a few times. The chain joins TRBV9 to TRBJ1-5; weak D call: TRBD1 (5 bases). Germline CDR1 is SGDLS and CDR2 is YYNGEE. This CDR3 comprises 15 residues. V was clipped by 0 bases and J by 4 bases, with 11 bases between them. CDR3 protein: CASSVVGASNQPQHF. As DNA, the CDR3 is TGTGCCAGCAGCGTAGTAGGGGCATCTAATCAGCCCCAGCATTTT.

This chain links TRBV7-9 with TRBJ2-3, with a weak D call TRBD1 (5 bases). Germline loops: CDR1 SEHNR, CDR2 FQNEAQ (reference sequence). V lost 0 bases, J lost 2 bases, and 15 bases lay in between. The length of the CDR3 is 17 residues. The CDR3 nucleotides are TGTGCCAGCAGCTTAGCGCAGTTAGGGGCCCCCACAGATACGCAGTATTTT. Protein product: CASSLAQLGAPTDTQYF.

This rearrangement joins TRBV28 to TRBJ1-2, with a possible D match to TRBD1 (6 bases). V shed 6 bases and J shed 0 bases, with 17 bases lying between them. The CDR3 is 16 residues long. Germline CDR1 is MDHEN and CDR2 is SYDVKM. CDR3 sequence (DNA): TGTGCCAGCAGCCAACTACAGGGACAAGCTAACTATGGCTACACCTTC. This gives the protein CASSQLQGQANYGYTF.